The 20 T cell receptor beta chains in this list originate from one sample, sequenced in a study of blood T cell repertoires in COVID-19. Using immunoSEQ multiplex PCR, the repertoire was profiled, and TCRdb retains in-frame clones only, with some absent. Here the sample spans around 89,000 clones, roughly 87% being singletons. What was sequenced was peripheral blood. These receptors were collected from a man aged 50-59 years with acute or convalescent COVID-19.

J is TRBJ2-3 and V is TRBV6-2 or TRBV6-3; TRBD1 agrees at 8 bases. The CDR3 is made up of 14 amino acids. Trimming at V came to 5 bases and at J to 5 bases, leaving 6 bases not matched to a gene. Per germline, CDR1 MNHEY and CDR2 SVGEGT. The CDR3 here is CASSTRGRQDTQYF. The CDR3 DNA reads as TGTGCCAGCAGTACCAGGGGGCGCCAAGATACGCAGTATTTT.

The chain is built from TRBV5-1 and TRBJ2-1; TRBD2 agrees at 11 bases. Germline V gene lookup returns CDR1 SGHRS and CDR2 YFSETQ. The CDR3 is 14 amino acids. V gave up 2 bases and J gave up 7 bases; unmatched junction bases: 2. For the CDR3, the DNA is TGCGCCAGCAGCTTTAGCGGGGGGGGAAATGAGCAGTTCTTC. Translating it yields CASSFSGGGNEQFF.

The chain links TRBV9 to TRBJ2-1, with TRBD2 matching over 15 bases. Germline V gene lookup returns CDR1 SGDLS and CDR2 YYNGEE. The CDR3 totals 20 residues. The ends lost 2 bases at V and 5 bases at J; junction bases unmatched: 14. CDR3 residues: CASSVRPGLAGGPGDNEQFF. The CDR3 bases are TGTGCCAGCAGCGTCCGACCGGGACTAGCGGGGGGTCCAGGGGACAATGAGCAGTTCTTC.

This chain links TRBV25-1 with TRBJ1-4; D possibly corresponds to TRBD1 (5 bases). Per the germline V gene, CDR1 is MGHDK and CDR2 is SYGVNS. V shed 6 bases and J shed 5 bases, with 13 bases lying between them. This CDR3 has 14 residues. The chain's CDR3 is CASSVGQRNEKLFF. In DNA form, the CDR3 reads TGTGCCAGCAGCGTGGGGCAGAGGAATGAAAAACTGTTTTTT. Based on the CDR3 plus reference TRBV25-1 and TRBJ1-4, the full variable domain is EADIYQTPRYLVIGTGKKITLECSQTMGHDKMYWYQQDPGMELHLIHYSYGVNSTEKGDLSSESTVSRIRTEHFPLTLESARPSHTSQYLCASSVGQRNEKLFFGSGTQLSVL.

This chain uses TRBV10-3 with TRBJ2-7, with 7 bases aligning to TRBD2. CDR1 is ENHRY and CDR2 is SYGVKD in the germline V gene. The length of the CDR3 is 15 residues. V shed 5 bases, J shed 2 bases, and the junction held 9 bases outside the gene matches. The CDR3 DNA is TGTGCCATCAGTTCGCGAGGGGCGGGGGCCTACGAGCAGTACTTC. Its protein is CAISSRGAGAYEQYF.

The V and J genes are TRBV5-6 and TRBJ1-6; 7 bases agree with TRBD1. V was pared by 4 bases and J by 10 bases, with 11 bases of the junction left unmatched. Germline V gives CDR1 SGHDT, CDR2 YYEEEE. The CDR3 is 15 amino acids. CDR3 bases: TGTGCCAGCAGCCCGTTCCAGGGGGGAAGGTCACCCCTCCACTTT. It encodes CASSPFQGGRSPLHF.

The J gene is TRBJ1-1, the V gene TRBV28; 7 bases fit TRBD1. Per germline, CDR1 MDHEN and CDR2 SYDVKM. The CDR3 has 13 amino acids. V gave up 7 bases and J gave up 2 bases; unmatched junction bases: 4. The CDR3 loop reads CASIRGRNTEAFF. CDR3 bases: TGTGCCAGCATTAGGGGGCGCAACACTGAAGCTTTCTTT. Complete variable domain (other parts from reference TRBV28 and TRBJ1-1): DVKVTQSSRYLVKRTGEKVFLECVQDMDHENMFWYRQDPGLGLRLIYFSYDVKMKEKGDIPEGYSVSREKKERFSLILESASTNQTSMYLCASIRGRNTEAFFGQGTRLTVV.

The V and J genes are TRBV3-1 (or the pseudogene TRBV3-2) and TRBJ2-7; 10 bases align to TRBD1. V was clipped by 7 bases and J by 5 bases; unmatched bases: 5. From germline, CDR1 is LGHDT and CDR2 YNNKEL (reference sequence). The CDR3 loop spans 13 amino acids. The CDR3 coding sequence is TGTGCCAGCACCGGACAGGGGGTCAACGAGCAGTACTTC. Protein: CASTGQGVNEQYF.

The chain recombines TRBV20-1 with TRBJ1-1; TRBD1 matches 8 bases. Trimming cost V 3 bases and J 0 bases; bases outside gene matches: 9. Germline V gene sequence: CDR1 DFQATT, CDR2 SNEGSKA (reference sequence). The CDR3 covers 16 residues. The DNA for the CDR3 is TGCAGTGCTAGTCAGACAGGGGTGCCCATGAACACTGAAGCTTTCTTT. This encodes CSASQTGVPMNTEAFF.

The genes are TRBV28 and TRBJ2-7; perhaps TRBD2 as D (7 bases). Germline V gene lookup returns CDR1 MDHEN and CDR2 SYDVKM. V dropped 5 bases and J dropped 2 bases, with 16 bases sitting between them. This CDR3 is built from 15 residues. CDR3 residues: CASSLPARGPYEQYF. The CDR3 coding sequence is TGTGCCAGCAGTCTCCCAGCGCGGGGGCCCTACGAGCAGTACTTC.

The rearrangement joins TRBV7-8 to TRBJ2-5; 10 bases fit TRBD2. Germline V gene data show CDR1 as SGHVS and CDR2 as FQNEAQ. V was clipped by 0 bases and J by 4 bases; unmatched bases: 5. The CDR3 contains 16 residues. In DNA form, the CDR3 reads TGTGCCAGCAGCTTAGCCGGCCTAGCGGGGGTAGAGACCCAGTACTTC. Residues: CASSLAGLAGVETQYF.

CDR3 sequence (DNA): TGTGCCAGCAGCTTAGAAGGGGAGAACACTGAAGCTTTCTTT. Encoded protein: CASSLEGENTEAFF. This chain joins TRBV7-9 and TRBJ1-1, with D perhaps TRBD1 (5 bases). Between the trimmed V and J ends, which lost 1 base and 1 base, there was a span of 7 bases. This CDR3 contains 14 residues. Germline V gives CDR1 SEHNR, CDR2 FQNEAQ (reference sequence).

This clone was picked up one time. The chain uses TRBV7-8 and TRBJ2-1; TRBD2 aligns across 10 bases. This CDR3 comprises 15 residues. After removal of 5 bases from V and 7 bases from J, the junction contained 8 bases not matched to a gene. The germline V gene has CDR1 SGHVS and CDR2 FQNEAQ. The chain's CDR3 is CASSLERGGRNEQFF. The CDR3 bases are TGTGCCAGCAGCCTAGAGCGGGGGGGCCGTAATGAGCAGTTCTTC.

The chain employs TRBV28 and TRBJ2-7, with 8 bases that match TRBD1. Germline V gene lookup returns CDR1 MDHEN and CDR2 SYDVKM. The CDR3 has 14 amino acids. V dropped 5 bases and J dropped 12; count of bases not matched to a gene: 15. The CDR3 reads CASSLPGGLLDPYF. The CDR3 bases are TGTGCCAGCAGTCTTCCAGGGGGCCTTCTAGACCCGTACTTC. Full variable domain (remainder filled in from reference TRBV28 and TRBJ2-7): DVKVTQSSRYLVKRTGEKVFLECVQDMDHENMFWYRQDPGLGLRLIYFSYDVKMKEKGDIPEGYSVSREKKERFSLILESASTNQTSMYLCASSLPGGLLDPYFGPGTRLTVT.

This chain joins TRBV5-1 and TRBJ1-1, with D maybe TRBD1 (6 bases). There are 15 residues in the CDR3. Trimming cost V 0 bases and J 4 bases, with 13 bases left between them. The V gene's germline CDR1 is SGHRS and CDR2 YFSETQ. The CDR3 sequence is CASSLERTVVTEAFF. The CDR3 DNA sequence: TGCGCCAGCAGCTTGGAACGGACAGTCGTCACTGAAGCTTTCTTT.

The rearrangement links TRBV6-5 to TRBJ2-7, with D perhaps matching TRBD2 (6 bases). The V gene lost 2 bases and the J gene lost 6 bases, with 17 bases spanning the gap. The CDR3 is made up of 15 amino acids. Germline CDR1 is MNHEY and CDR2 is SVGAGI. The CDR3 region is CASSYNRGENGEQYF. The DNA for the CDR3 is TGTGCCAGCAGTTACAATCGCGGGGAGAATGGCGAGCAGTACTTC.

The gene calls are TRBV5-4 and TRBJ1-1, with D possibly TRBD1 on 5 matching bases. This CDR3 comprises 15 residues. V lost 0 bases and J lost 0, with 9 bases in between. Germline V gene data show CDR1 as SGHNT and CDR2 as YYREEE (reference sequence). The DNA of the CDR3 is TGTGCCAGCAGCTTGGAGTCAGGGATGAACACTGAAGCTTTCTTT. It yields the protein CASSLESGMNTEAFF.

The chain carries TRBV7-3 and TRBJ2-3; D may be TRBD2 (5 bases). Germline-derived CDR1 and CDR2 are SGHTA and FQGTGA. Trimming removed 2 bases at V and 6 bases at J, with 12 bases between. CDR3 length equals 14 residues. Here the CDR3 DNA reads TGTGCCAGCAGCTTACGGCGGGTGGGGGATACGCAGTATTTT. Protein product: CASSLRRVGDTQYF.

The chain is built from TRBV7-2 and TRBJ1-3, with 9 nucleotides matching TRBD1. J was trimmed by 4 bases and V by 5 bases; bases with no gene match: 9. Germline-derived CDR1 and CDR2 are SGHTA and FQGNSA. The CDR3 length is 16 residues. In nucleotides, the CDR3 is TGTGCCAGCAGCGGCGGACAGGGGTTCGTCGGAAACACCATATATTTT. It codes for CASSGGQGFVGNTIYF.

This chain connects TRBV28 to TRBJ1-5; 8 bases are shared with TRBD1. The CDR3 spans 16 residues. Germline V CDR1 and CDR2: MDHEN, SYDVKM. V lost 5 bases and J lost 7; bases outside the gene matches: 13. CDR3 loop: CASSPGQGVMRQPQHF. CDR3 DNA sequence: TGTGCCAGCAGTCCCGGACAGGGTGTGATGAGGCAGCCCCAGCATTTT.